The 26 T cell receptor beta chains below were found in one sample sequenced in a study of vaccination and CD4 T cells after COVID-19. Oncomine TCR Beta short-read sequencing was applied to DNA from cultured CD4+ T cells. TCRdb reanalysed the PCR reads using MiXCR and keeps one entry per CDR3 protein. The sample holds 9,500 to 10,000 distinct CDR3 sequences, roughly 70% seen once. These TCRs are of unknown antigen specificity. Treatment reported: roughly 11-day PBMC culture with coronavirus spike peptide pools or control peptides (ViraFEST assay). The sample consisted of CD4+ T cells from blood, cultured in vitro. Source of these receptors: a human donor who had recovered from COVID-19.

The V call is TRBV24-1, the J call TRBJ2-7; 7 bases line up with TRBD1. V shed 2 bases, J shed 2 bases, and the junction held 8 bases outside the gene matches. CDR1 and CDR2 from the germline V gene are KGHDR and SFDVKD. The CDR3 sequence is 16 residues long. CDR3 residues: CATSDSRTGGTYEQYF. In DNA form, the CDR3 reads TGTGCCACCAGTGATTCCCGGACAGGCGGTACCTACGAGCAGTACTTC.

This clonotype appeared a single time. V usage is TRBV12-3 or TRBV12-4 and J usage is TRBJ2-1, with TRBD2 as a possible D gene (7 bases). With 6 bases removed from V and 9 bases from J, the gap between germline ends came to 12 bases. This CDR3 comprises 12 residues. The CDR3 bases are TGTGCCAGCAGGGGGGGGCCCAGTGAGCAGTTCTTC. It is translated as CASRGGPSEQFF.

This rearrangement joins TRBV6-1 to TRBJ1-5; 9 bases fit TRBD1. CDR1 is MNHNS, CDR2 SASEGT, per germline. Losses at the gene ends were 4 bases for V and 2 bases for J; bases not matched to a gene: 3. The CDR3 consists of 15 residues. The DNA for the CDR3 is TGTGCCAGCAGTGGGCGGACAGGGGGCAATCAGCCCCAGCATTTT. Protein sequence: CASSGRTGGNQPQHF.

V is TRBV6-1 and J is TRBJ1-6; perhaps TRBD1 as D (5 bases). Trimming left V 3 bases short and J 5 bases short, with 8 bases between. This CDR3 is built from 14 residues. The germline gives CDR1 MNHNS, CDR2 SASEGT. CDR3 sequence: CASSEVGDNSPLHF. As DNA, the CDR3 is TGTGCCAGCAGTGAGGTGGGGGATAATTCACCCCTCCACTTT.

This chain uses TRBV19 with TRBJ2-1; a possible D gene is TRBD1 (6 bases). Germline values: CDR1 LNHDA, CDR2 SQIVND (reference sequence). There are 16 residues in the CDR3. Trimming shortened V by 5 bases and J by 3 bases, and 17 bases separated the two germline ends. The DNA of the CDR3 is TGTGCCAGTAGTCCCGCCAGGCAGGGGATCTACAATGAGCAGTTCTTC. It is translated as CASSPARQGIYNEQFF.

This chain links TRBV7-8 with TRBJ1-1, with D possibly matching TRBD1 (5 bases). Per germline, CDR1 SGHVS and CDR2 FQNEAQ. With 7 bases removed from V and 4 bases from J, the gap between germline ends came to 19 bases. This CDR3 region has 15 residues. Written as DNA, the CDR3 is TGTGCCAGCACCCTCGGCTCAGGGATGGGCACTGAAGCTTTCTTT. Its protein product is CASTLGSGMGTEAFF.

This chain uses TRBV7-8 with TRBJ1-1, with a possible D match to TRBD1 (6 bases). Looked up from germline, CDR1 is SGHVS and CDR2 is FQNEAQ. CDR3 length: 14 amino acids. V was clipped by 1 base and J by 1 base, with 7 bases between them. CDR3: CASSLVQGNTEAFF. The CDR3 DNA reads TGTGCCAGCAGCTTAGTACAGGGGAACACTGAAGCTTTCTTT.

This clonotype was picked up a small number of times. The V and J genes are TRBV20-1 and TRBJ2-2, with 9 bases that match TRBD2. The CDR3 is 14 amino acids. Germline V gene lookup returns CDR1 DFQATT and CDR2 SNEGSKA (reference sequence). Trimming took 2 bases from V and 3 from J; bases not matched to a gene: 1. Here the CDR3 DNA reads TGCAGTGCTAGAACTAGCGGGTACACCGGGGAGCTGTTTTTT. Its translation is CSARTSGYTGELFF.

The chain couples TRBV11-2 to TRBJ2-2; 8 bases line up with TRBD1. The CDR3 runs 15 residues. Germline values: CDR1 SGHAT, CDR2 FQNNGV. J lost 2 bases, V lost 6 bases, and 5 bases had no gene match. CDR3 sequence reads: CASSPRGHNTGELFF. The DNA of the CDR3 is TGTGCCAGCAGTCCCAGGGGGCATAACACCGGGGAGCTGTTTTTT.

This clonotype was seen only a few times. The genes are TRBV20-1 and TRBJ1-5; 9 nucleotides line up with TRBD1. The CDR3 length is 13 residues. Germline values: CDR1 DFQATT, CDR2 SNEGSKA (reference sequence). J gave up 6 bases and V 4 bases, and 4 bases lay outside the gene matches. CDR3 in amino acids: CSANRGLGQPQHF. CDR3 bases: TGCAGTGCTAACAGGGGGCTCGGTCAGCCCCAGCATTTT.

This clonotype was seen only a few times. The V call is TRBV7-2, the J call TRBJ1-5; D uncertain. There are 13 residues in the CDR3. The germline V and J ends were trimmed by 4 bases and 5 bases, with 9 bases remaining between them. Germline V gene lookup returns CDR1 SGHTA and CDR2 FQGNSA. The CDR3 region has the DNA TGTGCCAGCAGCTCCTGGGTTGATCAGCCCCAGCATTTT. Its translation is CASSSWVDQPQHF. The whole variable domain, remainder taken from reference TRBV7-2 and TRBJ1-5, is GAGVSQSPSNKVTEKGKDVELRCDPISGHTALYWYRQSLGQGLEFLIYFQGNSAPDKSGLPSDRFSAERTGGSVSTLTIQRTQQEDSAVYLCASSSWVDQPQHFGDGTRLSIL.

The chain is built from TRBV27 and TRBJ1-1, with 7 bases that match TRBD1. Germline CDR1 MNHEY, CDR2 SMNVEV (reference sequence). The V segment lost 5 bases and the J segment 6 bases; nucleotides outside the gene matches: 9. The CDR3 consists of 14 residues. CDR3 sequence reads: CASSGRGQGAEAFF. In DNA form, the CDR3 reads TGTGCCAGCAGTGGCAGGGGCCAGGGGGCTGAAGCTTTCTTT.

This chain links TRBV27 with TRBJ1-3; D might be TRBD1 (6 bases). V was clipped by 6 bases and J by 4 bases, with 16 bases between them. This CDR3 is built from 15 residues. CDR1 is MNHEY and CDR2 is SMNVEV in the germline V gene (reference sequence). CDR3 in amino acids: CASRDDGTSGNTIYF. For the CDR3, the DNA is TGTGCCAGCAGAGATGACGGGACAAGCGGAAACACCATATATTTT.

The rearrangement uses TRBV12-3 or TRBV12-4 and TRBJ1-2; D is undetermined. V was pared by 7 bases and J by 0 bases, with 12 bases between. The CDR3 spans 14 residues. DNA for the CDR3: TGTGCCAGCACCATCGGGATCGCTAACTATGGCTACACCTTC. It codes for CASTIGIANYGYTF.

The chain recombines TRBV6-1 with TRBJ2-5; TRBD2 agrees at 11 bases. Germline values: CDR1 MNHNS, CDR2 SASEGT. The CDR3 has 16 residues. J lost 4 bases, V lost 5 bases, and 9 bases had no gene match. The CDR3 bases are TGTGCCAGCAGTCATAGACTAGCGGGGTTTCTAGAGACCCAGTACTTC. This codes for CASSHRLAGFLETQYF.

The chain employs TRBV20-1 and TRBJ2-3; D gene uncertain. Per germline, CDR1 DFQATT and CDR2 SNEGSKA (reference sequence). The CDR3 covers 15 residues. V lost 0 bases and J lost 1, with 11 bases in between. The CDR3 spells CSARDPGGGTDTQYF. DNA of the CDR3: TGCAGTGCTAGAGATCCGGGTGGAGGCACAGATACGCAGTATTTT.

The sample holds one count of this clonotype. The chain has TRBV2 and TRBJ1-1; a possible D gene is TRBD1 (5 bases). The CDR3 runs 13 residues. CDR1 and CDR2 (germline): SNHLY, FYNNEI. With 7 bases removed from V and 2 bases from J, the gap between germline ends came to 11 bases. The chain's CDR3 is CASKSDINTEAFF. The CDR3 region has the DNA TGTGCCAGCAAATCGGACATTAACACTGAAGCTTTCTTT.

This clonotype occurred once. The J gene is TRBJ1-5, the V gene TRBV7-6; the D is unclear. The V gene lost 4 bases and the J gene lost 3 bases, with 10 bases spanning the gap. CDR3 length: 14 residues. Germline CDR1 and CDR2: SGHVS and FNYEAQ. CDR3 amino acids: CASSSGRFNQPQHF. CDR3 nucleotides: TGTGCCAGCAGCTCAGGCAGGTTCAATCAGCCCCAGCATTTT.

This chain links TRBV27 with TRBJ2-3, with D possibly TRBD1 on 6 matching bases. Germline V gene lookup returns CDR1 MNHEY and CDR2 SMNVEV (reference sequence). V was shortened by 4 bases and J by 2 bases, with 13 bases between the two germline ends. The CDR3 length is 15 residues. The CDR3 DNA follows: TGTGCCAGCAGTTCACAGCGACAGGCCACAGATACGCAGTATTTT. This gives the protein CASSSQRQATDTQYF.

This chain joins TRBV5-4 and TRBJ1-1, with unresolved D. Per germline, CDR1 SGHNT and CDR2 YYREEE (reference sequence). Trimming stripped 0 bases from V and 0 bases from J, with 9 bases between. The CDR3 consists of 15 residues. CDR3 protein: CASSLEGSMNTEAFF. CDR3 DNA: TGTGCCAGCAGCTTGGAAGGGTCTATGAACACTGAAGCTTTCTTT. Full variable domain (missing parts from reference TRBV5-4 and TRBJ1-1): ETGVTQSPTHLIKTRGQQVTLRCSSQSGHNTVSWYQQALGQGPQFIFQYYREEENGRGNFPPRFSGLQFPNYSSELNVNALELDDSALYLCASSLEGSMNTEAFFGQGTRLTVV.

The J gene is TRBJ2-1, the V gene TRBV11-3; D may match TRBD1 or TRBD2 (5 bases each). Germline CDR1 and CDR2: SGHNT and YENEEA. V lost 5 bases to trimming and J lost 3 bases, with 14 bases between them. The CDR3 consists of 15 residues. The CDR3 nucleotides read TGTGCCAGCAGCGACCGCCGGGACGGCTACAATGAGCAGTTCTTC. Protein sequence: CASSDRRDGYNEQFF.

This clonotype has more than one count but fewer than ten. The gene calls are TRBV25-1 and TRBJ1-6; 7 bases are shared with TRBD1. With 5 bases clipped from V and 9 bases from J, the junction kept 10 bases outside the gene matches. The germline CDR1 and CDR2 sequences are MGHDK and SYGVNS. The CDR3 spans 15 residues. This chain's CDR3 is CASSPPQGNSSPLHF. The CDR3 DNA sequence: TGTGCCAGCAGTCCACCACAGGGGAATTCTTCACCCCTCCACTTT.

The gene calls are TRBV6-5 and TRBJ2-1; D is unclear. V was pared by 2 bases and J by 9 bases, with 11 bases between. The V gene's germline CDR1 is MNHEY and CDR2 SVGAGI. The CDR3 loop spans 13 amino acids. The CDR3 nucleotides are TGTGCCAGCAGTTACGACATCTCCGGTGAGCAGTTCTTC. Its translation is CASSYDISGEQFF.

This clonotype was seen only a few times. V gene TRBV24-1 combines with J gene TRBJ2-7; 7 positions match TRBD1. Germline CDR1 KGHDR, CDR2 SFDVKD. The CDR3 loop spans 13 amino acids. V lost 1 base and J lost 7; bases outside the gene matches: 3. The CDR3 reads CATSDFPTGEQYF. CDR3 nucleotide sequence: TGTGCCACCAGTGATTTCCCGACAGGGGAGCAGTACTTC.

This rearrangement joins TRBV7-3 to TRBJ2-3, with D possibly being TRBD1 or TRBD2 (6 bases each). In germline, CDR1 is SGHTA, CDR2 FQGTGA. V was cut by 3 bases and J by 0 bases, with 13 bases left in between. The CDR3 contains 16 residues. CDR3 residues: CASSLEGTISTDTQYF. In DNA form, the CDR3 reads TGTGCCAGCAGCTTGGAGGGGACAATCAGCACAGATACGCAGTATTTT.

The chain has TRBV27 and TRBJ2-1; TRBD1 aligns across 10 bases. Germline V CDR1 and CDR2: MNHEY, SMNVEV (reference sequence). The CDR3 contains 16 residues. The V segment lost 2 bases and the J segment 2 bases; nucleotides outside the gene matches: 3. The CDR3 sequence: CASSLPGQGPYNEQFF. The CDR3 DNA reads as TGTGCCAGCAGTTTACCGGGACAGGGGCCCTACAATGAGCAGTTCTTC.